This T cell receptor beta chain was profiled in a study of shared clonotypes between healthy human individuals (TCRdb year 2020). Notes on the research overall: The cohort included three men and a couple of women between 18 and 49 years of age. For each donor, CD4 naive and CD4 memory were each run on three plates, CD8 naive on two plates, and CD8 memory on one plate. To estimate repertoire size and how much clonotype sharing occurs between individuals, the study deeply sequenced the blood TCR repertoires of several healthy adults. Different laboratories and diverse techniques were used to prepare libraries and sequence TCR repertoires, to increase sequencing depth and limit assay-specific biases. Between about 0.85 and 9.5 billion PBMCs per donor were obtained by leukapheresis. The full study reports these points: Rarefaction of sorted-subset datasets indicated incomplete sequencing despite the large sequencing depth. Only blood was sampled, and tissue TCR repertoires likely differ from those in blood. Compared with non-shared clonotypes, the clonotypes found in all four sorted-subset donors had higher generation probabilities. Because the study included a small number of donors, the genetic and exposure-history diversity represented was limited. Sharing across a few donors was observed for about 4.8% of naive CD4, about 4% of naive CD8, over 2% of memory CD4, and around 0.4% of memory CD8 clonotypes. Pairwise subsampling led to the expectation that sequencing depth would affect the degree of clonotype sharing among donors. Estimated clonotype richness was generally larger for naive than for memory subsets.

With regard to this clone: The antigen it recognizes is unknown. The sample holds no much larger clone one base away, and base qualities are not on file.

Using the deep immunoSEQ assay, multiplex PCR amplified TCR CDR3 regions from genomic DNA. Extracted genomic DNA from each cell subset was spread evenly across all wells of several immunoSEQ 96-well plates, with each plate serving as a replicate. For sorted subsets, approximately 190 ng genomic DNA, equal to some 30,000 T cell genomes, was loaded into each replicate PCR. Purified libraries were measured with a Qubit 3.0 fluorometer, size-checked on a Bioanalyzer 2100, and measured again with the KAPA Library Quantification kit. Every immunoSEQ 96-well plate was sequenced on a separate single-read 150-cycle Illumina NextSeq 550 flow cell. The original pipeline was this. Because the immunoSEQ output included only junctional sequences and no quality scores, the filtering could not be the same as the filtering used for full-length reads. Sequences were annotated with PyIR, a Python wrapper for IgBLAST v1.9, using IMGT germline references to assign V/J genes and CDR3. Reads were removed for weak V/J assignments (E-value above 1e-6), missing CDR3, stop codons, out-of-frame junctions, or ambiguous translated residues. V3J clonotypes were defined by identical inferred V gene, J gene, and CDR3 amino acid sequence. To compute the percentage overlap between repertoires, the number of shared unique clonotypes was divided by the size of the smaller repertoire. RTK rarefaction, the Chao1 estimator, and Recon v2.1 estimates of unobserved clonotypes were used to assess repertoire richness. Generation probabilities for all TCRbeta clonotypes obtained by the gDNA method from a handful of donors were computed using OLGA. In TCRdb, the immuneACCESS table is reduced to in-frame sequences with V and J assigned. These tables do not hold every clone; where another copy was compared, an unresolved V gene accounts for under half, and the others remain unexplained. Clone size and the V and J calls come from that table; the DNA yielded D and trimming. A total of about 1.5 million clones appear in this sample, approximately 98% of them only once. Around 0.45% of the sample lies in the top ten.

Trimming removed 6 bases from V and 2 bases from J, leaving 18 bases between the germline ends. CDR1 is given as MNHNY and CDR2 as SVGAGI, both from the germline V gene (reference sequence). The CDR3 starts with the cysteine, ends with the phenylalanine, and has 16 residues. Just the 48-base CDR3 DNA is kept, in frame starting at base 1. The donors were healthy, HIV-negative adults with no recently reported acute infections or vaccinations. Every donor was a Caucasian adult living in Nashville, Tennessee, USA. Magnetic negative selection was used to enrich CD4+ T cells, after which naive cells were positively selected on CD45RA and the negative fraction became the memory subset. After blood collection by leukapheresis, PBMCs were isolated using Ficoll-Histopaque density gradient centrifugation and then cryopreserved in the vapor phase of liquid nitrogen. Analytical flow cytometry was used to check the purity and quantity of each magnetically sorted T cell population. Genomic DNA was isolated from each sorted fraction and quantified by UV absorbance on a Nanodrop 2000c.

The chain joins TRBV6-6 to TRBJ2-3; the D gene cannot be named for sure. The receptor was isolated from a man under 40 in good health. Source material: naive CD4+ T cells sorted from blood. In light of the paper, this sample's cell subset or site label describes: CD45RA+ positively selected. The sequenced DNA is TGTGCCAGCAGCGCACCTCGGGCAGAAATCACAGATACGCAGTATTTT. Its amino acids are CASSAPRAEITDTQYF.